This TCR beta chain appears in the sequencing data of a study of blood T cells in healthy people across ages. At the level of the study: Template switching picked up about one barcoded beta molecule for each two T cells.

Points from the study as a whole: Lack of knowledge of donor CMV status possibly confounded expanded clonotype changes.

The CDR3 consists of 15 residues. Germline CDR1 is SGHRS and CDR2 is YFSETQ. V shed 1 base and J shed 3 bases, with 10 bases lying between them. Each sample used at least 6 million PBMCs. In this sample, this clonotype turned up a few times. Its specificity is not known. A second roughly 6 to 12 cycle PCR used barcoded and J-beta primers. TCRdb called the 5' RACE reads again in MiXCR, with one record for every CDR3 protein. The table has about 720,000 distinct CDR3 sequences, approximately 25% seen once. These data are also associated with another study on T cells of mothers and their children. That paper states: Regardless of relatedness, pairs show thymic selection shaping TCR recombination output in a similar manner.

This receptor was taken from a boy younger than 18 in good health. The chain joins TRBV5-1 to TRBJ2-2; no clear D gene. The sample consisted of blood. The CDR3 region has the DNA TGCGCCAGCAGCTTGAGTTCGAAGGACACCGGGGAGCTGTTTTTT. Protein sequence: CASSLSSKDTGELFF.